Below are 6 T cell receptor beta chains sequenced from a single sample in a study of CD8+ T cells in alopecia areata. Documented treatment: oral pan-JAK inhibitor, 5-10 mg twice daily. The authors extracted RNA and reverse transcribed it into cDNA as the sequencing template. The table came from immunoSEQ multiplex PCR; TCRdb's copy has only in-frame clones and leaves some out. The sample carries some 58,000 clones, 46% recorded once. This material consisted of CD8+ T cells sorted from blood, taken at approximately week 36, from a patient treated with tofacitinib. The receptors here all came from a human donor with alopecia areata.

This clone has a handful of counts. V and J are TRBV19 and TRBJ2-3; D unresolved. Trimming shortened V by 6 bases and J by 14 bases, and 15 bases separated the two germline ends. The CDR3 runs to 11 residues. CDR1 is LNHDA, CDR2 SQIVND, per germline (reference sequence). The CDR3 DNA follows: TGTGCCAGTAGCGTGACCCACCGAGTGTATTTT. Residues: CASSVTHRVYF.

The chain uses TRBV29-1 and TRBJ2-5; TRBD2 matches at 9 bases. The CDR3 spans 17 residues. After removal of 4 bases from V and 7 bases from J, the junction contained 19 bases not matched to a gene. Germline V lookup: CDR1 SQVTM, CDR2 ANQGSEA. CDR3 sequence reads: CSVADLLTSGPGRTQYF. The CDR3 bases are TGCAGCGTTGCGGATTTATTGACTAGCGGTCCCGGGAGGACCCAGTACTTC.

The rearrangement joins TRBV5-5 to TRBJ2-2, with D unclear. The CDR3 loop spans 13 amino acids. The ends were cut back, 0 bases at V and 9 bases at J, with 9 bases in the middle. Germline assignment: CDR1 SGHKS and CDR2 YYEKEE (reference sequence). CDR3 protein: CASSLVVGWELFF. CDR3 in DNA: TGTGCCAGCAGCTTGGTGGTGGGGTGGGAGCTGTTTTTT.

This chain uses TRBV6-6 with TRBJ2-7; D may correspond to TRBD1 or TRBD2 (5 bases each). The germline gives CDR1 MNHNY, CDR2 SVGAGI (reference sequence). Trimming shortened V by 8 bases and J by 5 bases, and 19 bases separated the two germline ends. The CDR3 is 14 residues long. In DNA form, the CDR3 reads TGTGCCAGCGTAGCGATAGGGGCATTCCACGAGCAGTACTTC. Protein: CASVAIGAFHEQYF.

The table lists this clone with a count of one. This rearrangement joins TRBV9 to TRBJ1-1; D possibly corresponds to TRBD1 (5 bases). CDR1 and CDR2 (germline): SGDLS, YYNGEE. The CDR3 length is 12 residues. The V gene lost 4 bases and the J gene lost 6 bases, with 10 bases spanning the gap. The chain's CDR3 is CASSPWGAEAFF. The CDR3 DNA follows: TGTGCCAGCAGCCCCTGGGGGGCTGAAGCTTTCTTT.

There are a few counts of this clone. The chain has TRBV4-1 and TRBJ2-5; 13 bases agree with TRBD2. Germline V CDR1 and CDR2: MGHRA, YSYEKL. The CDR3 consists of 17 residues. V was pared by 5 bases and J by 2 bases, with 8 bases of the junction left unmatched. The CDR3 coding sequence is TGCGCCAGCAGCTCGCCGACTAGCGGGAGGACTCAAGAGACCCAGTACTTC. Its translation is CASSSPTSGRTQETQYF.